This T cell receptor (beta chain) came from a study of CD8+CD57+ T cells in acquired aplastic anemia (dated 2018 in TCRdb). At the level of the whole study: On average, sorted CD4+ and CD8+ cells yielded around 3.5 ug of extracted DNA, with a range of about 0.19 to 30 ug. CD8+CD57+ expansion was defined as frequency above the mean frequency observed in healthy subjects.

Profiling of TCR beta VDJ combinations and CDR3 sequences used genomic DNA as the template. An Illumina HiSeq 2000 was the platform used for TCR repertoire sequencing. The authors' pipeline ran thus. Repertoires were assessed using TRBV/TRBJ rearrangement plots, CDR3 size and DJ length profiles, and Simpson's diversity index. Whichever DNA sequence was most abundant in the deep sequencing data was defined as the immunodominant clone. CDR3 amino acid sequences were screened for sharing across subjects and were compared with published repertoires and the VDJdb database. In-frame beta chains were kept once TCRdb had trimmed the public reads at Q25 with fastp and called clones with MiXCR. Identical CDR3 protein sequences are pooled into one entry, listed with their most common genes and DNA. These V and J calls rely on TCRdb rather than the paper's analysis. Recorded for this sample are about 120,000 distinct CDR3 sequences; 55% to 70% of them occurred a single time. Roughly 28% of the sample goes to the ten largest clones.

Patients chosen for sequencing had shown expansion of CD8+CD57+ cells by flow cytometry. Every patient had severe acquired aplastic anemia, diagnosed using the International Study of Aplastic Anemia and Agranulocytosis and Camitta criteria. Patients had received no therapy at the time of blood sampling. In the study, sorted CD4+ and CD8+ blood T cells from patients with severe aplastic anemia and from healthy subjects underwent deep sequencing of TCR repertoires. In the USA, patient enrollment took place under clinicaltrials.gov protocols 00001620, 01623167, 00001397, 00071045, 00081523 and 00961064. Ficoll-Paque density gradient centrifugation was used to isolate peripheral blood mononuclear cells. Before DNA extraction, CD4+ and CD8+ T cells were sorted with FACS or magnetic beads. Overall results and qualifications from the work: CD8+ Simpson's diversity did not differ significantly between patients and healthy controls (P=0.060). Fewer than 30 CD8+ CDR3 sequences were found in both patients and controls but appeared to be highly expressed in patients and within the immunodominant clones of the patients.

For CDR1 and CDR2, the germline V gene (reference sequence) lists MNHEY and SMNVEV. CDR3 length: 13 amino acids, cysteine to phenylalanine. The sequence is cut down to CDR3 DNA, 39 bases in frame from base 1. V was cut back by 3 bases and J by 4 bases, leaving a gap of 7 bases between them. This clonotype has more than one count but fewer than ten. Its cognate antigen has yet to be identified. No base quality information exists; no much larger clone differs at one position. The source of this sequence is a human donor with aplastic anemia. This chain joins TRBV27 to TRBJ1-5, with the D gene too uncertain to name. The sequencing input was sorted CD4+, CD8+, or CD8+CD57+ T cells (not recorded which) from PBMCs. The nucleotide sequence reads as follows: TGTGCCAGCAGTTTGGGGAGAAATCAGCCCCAGCATTTT. This is translated as CASSLGRNQPQHF.